The present TCR beta chain was sequenced within a study of sequential checkpoint blockade in melanoma. Germline values: CDR1 SGHDT, CDR2 YYEEEE. Deletions cut 0 bases from V and 8 bases from J, with 8 bases between. The CDR3 is made up of 12 amino acids. Treatment defined: randomized to nivolumab then ipilimumab (arm A) or the reverse (arm B). Profiled with immunoSEQ multiplex PCR; TCRdb holds only in-frame clones, not every one. The table has roughly 20,000 clones, around 83% seen once. In this sample, this clone turned up a few times. The receptor's source is a human donor with melanoma. The starting material was CD8+ T cells sorted from blood (inferred from file names), obtained from a patient given nivolumab and ipilimumab in sequence. The chain couples TRBV5-6 to TRBJ1-2; no definite D call. The CDR3 spells CASSLGGSGYTF. The CDR3 nucleotides read TGTGCCAGCAGCTTGGGCGGGTCCGGCTACACCTTC.